The 20 T cell receptor beta chains below were found in one sample sequenced in a study of blood T cell repertoires in COVID-19 (dated by TCRdb to 2020 to 2021). The protocol used for the library was the immunoSEQ multiplex PCR assay. TCRdb re-hosts the immuneACCESS table, in-frame sequences only. Its copies lack some clones; in the studies checked, an unresolved V gene accounts for under half of them, and the cause for the rest is not known. The sample profile shows over 60,000 clones; 75% to 90% of them were found once. The ten largest account for less than 5.5% of the sample. Sequencing was carried out using peripheral blood. The source of these receptors is a woman aged 50 to 60 with active COVID-19.

This rearrangement joins TRBV10-1 to TRBJ2-5, with 10 bases fitting TRBD2. Germline CDR1 and CDR2: WNHNN and SYGVQD (reference sequence). V lost 8 bases to trimming and J lost 4 bases; unmatched junction nucleotides: 13. This CDR3 region has 16 residues. The CDR3 here is CASSGLADIGRETQYF. For the CDR3, the DNA is TGCGCCAGCTCCGGACTAGCGGACATCGGCAGAGAGACCCAGTACTTC.

V gene TRBV28 combines with J gene TRBJ1-2, with a tentative D call TRBD1 (5 bases). This CDR3 spans 14 amino acids. Trimming removed 6 bases at V and 4 bases at J, with 15 bases between. Per germline, CDR1 MDHEN and CDR2 SYDVKM. CDR3 residues: CASRGGGVGYGYTF. The CDR3 DNA reads as TGTGCCAGCAGAGGTGGAGGGGTGGGCTATGGCTACACCTTC.

This rearrangement joins TRBV3-1 (or the pseudogene TRBV3-2) to TRBJ1-2; 7 nucleotides match TRBD1. There are 15 residues in the CDR3. The V and J ends lost 3 bases and 3 bases, in that order; junction bases with no gene match: 7. Germline lookup yields CDR1 LGHDT and CDR2 YNNKEL (reference sequence). CDR3 residues: CASSQRGGFDYGYTF. The CDR3 nucleotides read TGTGCCAGCAGCCAGAGAGGGGGCTTCGACTATGGCTACACCTTC.

The V gene is TRBV11-2, the J gene TRBJ1-1, with D perhaps TRBD1 (5 bases). The germline V and J ends were trimmed by 5 bases and 4 bases, with 11 bases remaining between them. The length of the CDR3 is 13 residues. The V gene's germline CDR1 is SGHAT and CDR2 FQNNGV. The CDR3 bases are TGTGCCAGCAGCGCAGGGCCGGGCACTGAAGCTTTCTTT. Translated, it gives CASSAGPGTEAFF.

With regard to this clone: A read error may produce the germline difference seen at one junction end. V gene TRBV30 combines with J gene TRBJ1-1, with a tentative D call TRBD1 (5 bases). The CDR3 extends over 13 amino acids. Looked up from germline, CDR1 is GTSNPN and CDR2 is SVGIG (reference sequence). CDR3 nucleotide sequence: TGTGCCTGGAAGGGGTATGGACCAACTGTAGCTTTCTTT. Amino acids: CAWKGYGPTVAFF.

This chain links TRBV5-1 with TRBJ1-1; 7 bases line up with TRBD1. The germline V gene encodes CDR1 SGHRS and CDR2 YFSETQ. With 4 bases clipped from V and 7 bases from J, the junction kept 7 bases outside the gene matches. This CDR3 contains 13 residues. In DNA, the CDR3 is TGCGCCAGCAGCGGGGACAGCAGCTATGAAGCTTTCTTT. Amino acid sequence: CASSGDSSYEAFF.

V is TRBV2 and J is TRBJ1-4, with D perhaps matching TRBD1 (5 bases). Germline V lookup: CDR1 SNHLY, CDR2 FYNNEI. Trimming cost V 8 bases and J 7 bases, with 11 bases left between them. The CDR3 is 12 amino acids. CDR3 in DNA: TGTGCCAGCGGGGCCGGGCTTGAAAAACTGTTTTTT. Protein: CASGAGLEKLFF.

The genes are TRBV18 and TRBJ2-1; 10 bases line up with TRBD2. This CDR3 has 16 amino acids. With 0 bases clipped from V and 8 bases from J, the junction kept 7 bases outside the gene matches. Germline assignment: CDR1 KGHSH and CDR2 LQKENI. This CDR3 is CASSPPFASGSDEQFF. CDR3 in DNA: TGTGCCAGCTCACCACCCTTCGCTAGCGGGAGTGATGAGCAGTTCTTC.

The V gene is TRBV14, the J gene TRBJ2-3, with 8 bases identical to TRBD2. The V gene end was trimmed by 4 bases and the J gene end by 1 base; junction bases not matched to a gene: 7. This CDR3 contains 16 residues. CDR1 and CDR2 (germline): SGHDN, FVKESK. CDR3 sequence: CASSPRSGRGTDTQYF. CDR3 bases: TGTGCCAGCAGCCCTAGAAGCGGGAGAGGCACAGATACGCAGTATTTT.

This rearrangement joins TRBV29-1 to TRBJ2-7, with 7 bases identical to TRBD2. The V gene end was trimmed by 3 bases and the J gene end by 1 base; junction bases not matched to a gene: 3. Germline V gene lookup returns CDR1 SQVTM and CDR2 ANQGSEA. The CDR3 is made up of 13 amino acids. CDR3: CSVELGGSYEQYF. In DNA form, the CDR3 reads TGCAGCGTTGAGCTGGGGGGGTCCTACGAGCAGTACTTC.

This clone has a single count. The genes are TRBV10-3 and TRBJ2-1, with 7 bases matching TRBD2. This CDR3 region has 16 residues. The ends lost 0 bases at V and 5 bases at J; junction bases unmatched: 7. Germline CDR1 ENHRY, CDR2 SYGVKD. CDR3 loop: CAISESLAGVDNEQFF. The CDR3, as DNA: TGTGCCATCAGTGAGTCTTTGGCGGGAGTTGACAATGAGCAGTTCTTC.

The CDR3 loop is CATSRIAGPEGETQYF. The DNA of the CDR3 is TGTGCCACCAGCAGGATAGCGGGCCCCGAGGGAGAGACCCAGTACTTC. V gene TRBV15 combines with J gene TRBJ2-5; 7 bases fit TRBD2. The germline V gene has CDR1 LNHNV and CDR2 YYDKDF (reference sequence). V lost 3 bases and J lost 4; bases outside the gene matches: 11. This CDR3 comprises 16 residues.

The V gene is TRBV7-8, the J gene TRBJ2-1; a weak D match, TRBD2 (6 bases). Between the trimmed V and J ends, which lost 5 bases and 0 bases, there was a span of 11 bases. Per the germline V gene, CDR1 is SGHVS and CDR2 is FQNEAQ. The CDR3 has 15 residues. The CDR3 region is CASSVTSSSYNEQFF. In nucleotides, the CDR3 is TGTGCCAGCAGCGTGACTAGTAGCTCCTACAATGAGCAGTTCTTC.

The chain carries TRBV7-9 and TRBJ2-3; D perhaps matches TRBD2 (6 bases). CDR1 is SEHNR and CDR2 is FQNEAQ in the germline V gene (reference sequence). The CDR3 has 15 amino acids. The V end lost 2 bases, the J end lost 0 bases, and 9 bases lay between the germline ends. CDR3 sequence (DNA): TGTGCCAGCAGCTTAATGACTAGAAGCACAGATACGCAGTATTTT. This translates into CASSLMTRSTDTQYF. Together with reference TRBV7-9 and TRBJ2-3, the CDR3 gives the full variable domain: DTGVSQNPRHKITKRGQNVTFRCDPISEHNRLYWYRQTLGQGPEFLTYFQNEAQLEKSRLLSDRFSAERPKGSFSTLEIQRTEQGDSAMYLCASSLMTRSTDTQYFGPGTRLTVL.

This chain links TRBV2 with TRBJ2-2, with unresolved D. V was shortened by 3 bases and J by 4 bases, with 6 bases between the two germline ends. Germline V lookup: CDR1 SNHLY, CDR2 FYNNEI. There are 13 residues in the CDR3. Written as DNA, the CDR3 is TGTGCCAGCAGTGATACTGGCACCGGGGAGCTGTTTTTT. Its translation is CASSDTGTGELFF.

The rearrangement joins TRBV9 to TRBJ2-3; a weak D match, TRBD2 (6 bases). This CDR3 is built from 13 residues. Between the trimmed V and J ends, which lost 5 bases and 5 bases, there was a span of 12 bases. Germline V CDR1 and CDR2: SGDLS, YYNGEE. This chain's CDR3 is CASSKGTGDTQYF. The CDR3, as DNA: TGTGCCAGCAGTAAAGGGACTGGAGATACGCAGTATTTT. The entire variable domain, with the rest obtained from reference TRBV9 and TRBJ2-3, is as follows: DSGVTQTPKHLITATGQRVTLRCSPRSGDLSVYWYQQSLDQGLQFLIQYYNGEERAKGNILERFSAQQFPDLHSELNLSSLELGDSALYFCASSKGTGDTQYFGPGTRLTVL.

The V gene is TRBV10-2, the J gene TRBJ2-5; D might be TRBD2 (5 bases). This CDR3 is 15 amino acids long. Trimming took off 6 bases at V and 5 bases at J, with 19 bases between the two ends. Germline lookup yields CDR1 WSHSY and CDR2 SAAADI. Written as DNA, the CDR3 is TGCGCCAGCAGGACCAGTGGGTGGGAGTGGGAGACCCAGTACTTC. Encoded protein: CASRTSGWEWETQYF.

The chain employs TRBV6-1 and TRBJ2-2, with 12 bases aligning to TRBD2. CDR1 and CDR2 from the germline V gene are MNHNS and SASEGT. V gave up 4 bases and J gave up 4 bases; unmatched junction bases: 4. The CDR3 is 16 amino acids. The CDR3 nucleotides read TGTGCCAGCAGTGGGGGACTAGCGGGTATCACCGGGGAGCTGTTTTTT. Translation: CASSGGLAGITGELFF.

The chain recombines TRBV6-2 or TRBV6-3 with TRBJ1-5, with unresolved D. CDR3 size: 15 residues. Per germline, CDR1 MNHEY and CDR2 SVGEGT. V shed 1 base and J shed 4 bases, with 11 bases lying between them. The CDR3 nucleotides read TGTGCCAGCAGTTACTACCCCGAGGGTAATCAGCCCCAGCATTTT. Translating it yields CASSYYPEGNQPQHF.

The chain combines TRBV19 with TRBJ2-1; 9 nucleotides line up with TRBD1. Germline CDR1 is LNHDA and CDR2 is SQIVND (reference sequence). The CDR3 is 13 amino acids. V was clipped by 3 bases and J by 8 bases; unmatched bases: 2. The CDR3 sequence is CASSMTGGYEQFF. DNA for the CDR3: TGTGCCAGTAGTATGACAGGGGGGTATGAGCAGTTCTTC.